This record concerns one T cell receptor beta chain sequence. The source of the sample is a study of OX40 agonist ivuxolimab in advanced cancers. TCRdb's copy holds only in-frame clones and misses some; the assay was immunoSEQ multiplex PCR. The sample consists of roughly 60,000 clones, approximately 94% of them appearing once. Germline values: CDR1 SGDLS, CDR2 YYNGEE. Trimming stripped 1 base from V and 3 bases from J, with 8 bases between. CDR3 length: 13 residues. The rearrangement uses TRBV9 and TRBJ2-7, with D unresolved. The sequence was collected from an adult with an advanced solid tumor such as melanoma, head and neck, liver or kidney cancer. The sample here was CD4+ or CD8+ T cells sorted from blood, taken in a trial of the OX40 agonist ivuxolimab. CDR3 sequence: CASSVRPRYEQYF. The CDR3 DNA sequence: TGTGCCAGCAGCGTAAGACCCCGCTACGAGCAGTACTTC. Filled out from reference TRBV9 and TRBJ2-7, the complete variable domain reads DSGVTQTPKHLITATGQRVTLRCSPRSGDLSVYWYQQSLDQGLQFLIQYYNGEERAKGNILERFSAQQFPDLHSELNLSSLELGDSALYFCASSVRPRYEQYFGPGTRLTVT.